The 21 T cell receptor beta chains given below trace back to one sample, sequenced in a study of cytomegalovirus exposure and HLA in healthy donors. PCR was performed using 60 Vbeta and 13 Jbeta primers. Using immunoSEQ multiplex PCR, the repertoire was profiled, and TCRdb retains in-frame clones only, with some absent. The data hold roughly 140,000 clones, with nearly 80% observed a single time. Sequenced sample: PBMCs. Receptors were obtained from a male donor in good health and CMV-seronegative.

The J gene is TRBJ1-1, the V gene TRBV5-4; D gene uncertain. Trimming took 0 bases from V and 7 from J, leaving 13 bases between them. The CDR3 totals 14 residues. CDR1 SGHNT and CDR2 YYREEE come from the germline V gene (reference sequence). In nucleotides, the CDR3 is TGTGCCAGCAGCTTGGATCCAGCAACTATTGAAGCTTTCTTT. This gives the protein CASSLDPATIEAFF.

The J gene is TRBJ2-7, the V gene TRBV10-3; 10 bases agree with TRBD2. The CDR3 has 13 residues. The J segment lost 4 bases and the V segment lost 8 bases, leaving 5 bases of the junction unmatched. Germline loops: CDR1 ENHRY, CDR2 SYGVKD. The CDR3, as DNA: TGTGCCATCTCTAGCGGGGGAGTTTACGAGCAGTACTTC. Translation: CAISSGGVYEQYF.

Of note for this clone: At the DNA level, this CDR3 is encoded by other sequences in the same sample as well. This sequence joins TRBV9 and TRBJ1-4; no clear D gene. The CDR3 runs to 14 residues. CDR1 is SGDLS and CDR2 is YYNGEE in the germline V gene. V was trimmed by 0 bases and J by 5 bases, leaving 8 bases between them. The CDR3 loop is CASSVGGYNEKLFF. Here the CDR3 DNA reads TGTGCCAGCAGCGTAGGCGGTTACAATGAAAAACTGTTTTTT.

This sequence joins TRBV6-1 and TRBJ2-7, with 8 bases that match TRBD1. This CDR3 spans 14 amino acids. Unmatched junction bases numbered 11, after V lost 6 bases and J lost 7 bases. Looked up from germline, CDR1 is MNHNS and CDR2 is SASEGT. CDR3 DNA sequence: TGTGCCAGCAGCCCGCGACAGGGGAAAAGGGAGCAGTACTTC. Residues: CASSPRQGKREQYF.

DNA for the CDR3: TGCGCCAGCAGTGAGTTGACCCTCCAGACAAGGCAGTACTTC. Its protein is CASSELTLQTRQYF. This chain connects TRBV10-2 to TRBJ2-7; D is unresolved. The CDR3 length is 14 residues. Germline CDR1 is WSHSY and CDR2 is SAAADI. V lost 1 base and J lost 9, with 16 bases in between.

The rearrangement links TRBV7-9 to TRBJ2-7, with a tentative D call TRBD2 (5 bases). The CDR3 covers 15 residues. Trimming pared 2 bases from V and 2 bases from J, leaving 13 bases between. The germline V gene encodes CDR1 SEHNR and CDR2 FQNEAQ (reference sequence). The CDR3 region has the DNA TGTGCCAGCAGCTTACAGGAGTCGAGGGCCTACGAGCAGTACTTC. Translation: CASSLQESRAYEQYF.

The chain recombines TRBV4-3 with TRBJ1-1; D is possibly TRBD1 (6 bases). The CDR3 consists of 13 residues. Germline CDR1 is LGHNA and CDR2 is YSLEER. The V and J ends lost 1 base and 6 bases respectively, with 9 bases between them. CDR3 DNA: TGCGCCAGCAGCCAAGTGACAGGCCCTGAAGCTTTCTTT. Protein product: CASSQVTGPEAFF.

V is TRBV27 and J is TRBJ1-6; D is possibly TRBD1 (5 bases). CDR3 length equals 16 residues. Germline V CDR1 and CDR2: MNHEY, SMNVEV (reference sequence). V was clipped by 2 bases and J by 7 bases, with 15 bases between them. The CDR3 DNA follows: TGTGCCAGCAGTTTAGGGCAGGGATTAGAGAATTCACCCCTCCACTTT. It is translated as CASSLGQGLENSPLHF.

This clone has only one observation. The rearrangement uses TRBV18 and TRBJ2-2, with 10 bases that match TRBD1. Per the germline V gene, CDR1 is KGHSH and CDR2 is LQKENI. The CDR3 consists of 15 residues. V lost 0 bases, J lost 6 bases, and 1 base stayed unmatched. CDR3 sequence reads: CASSPPGQGSGELFF. CDR3 nucleotides: TGTGCCAGCTCACCACCGGGACAGGGGTCCGGGGAGCTGTTTTTT.

J is TRBJ2-5 and V is TRBV6-1; D might be TRBD2 (7 bases). The assigned J gene may be wrong: the sequence end matches TRBJ2-7 better. The CDR3 is 11 amino acids. In germline, CDR1 is MNHNS, CDR2 SASEGT. CDR3 nucleotide sequence: TGTGCCAGCGCGGGGGCCAACGAGCAGTACTTC. Its protein is CASAGANEQYF.

This clone was observed a handful of times. V usage is TRBV2 and J usage is TRBJ1-2; D may be TRBD1 (6 bases). CDR1 and CDR2 from the germline V gene are SNHLY and FYNNEI. The V end was cut by 6 bases, the J end by 3 bases, with 20 bases between. The CDR3 totals 16 residues. The CDR3 DNA is TGTGCCAGCAGGCCGGGGGGGCAGACGAGTGACTATGGCTACACCTTC. This sequence encodes CASRPGGQTSDYGYTF. The whole variable domain, remainder taken from reference TRBV2 and TRBJ1-2, is EPEVTQTPSHQVTQMGQEVILRCVPISNHLYFYWYRQILGQKVEFLVSFYNNEISEKSEIFDDQFSVERPDGSNFTLKIRSTKLEDSAMYFCASRPGGQTSDYGYTFGSGTRLTVV.

This clone showed up just a few times. The chain is built from TRBV19 and TRBJ2-6; 8 bases are shared with TRBD1. The CDR3 consists of 16 residues. Per the germline V gene, CDR1 is LNHDA and CDR2 is SQIVND (reference sequence). V shed 7 bases and J 1 base; nucleotides not matched to a gene: 6. The CDR3 spells CASKGQEDSGANVLTF. The CDR3 region has the DNA TGTGCCAGTAAGGGACAGGAGGATTCTGGGGCCAACGTCCTGACTTTC.

This clone turned up a few times. The chain uses TRBV27 and TRBJ1-1; D ambiguous. The CDR3 runs to 14 residues. Germline lookup yields CDR1 MNHEY and CDR2 SMNVEV (reference sequence). V dropped 6 bases and J dropped 5 bases, with 16 bases sitting between them. CDR3 residues: CASSSVESWTEAFF. CDR3 coding DNA: TGTGCCAGCAGCTCTGTGGAGAGTTGGACTGAAGCTTTCTTT.

V gene TRBV28 combines with J gene TRBJ1-3; a possible D gene is TRBD1 (6 bases). CDR3 size: 15 residues. Per germline, CDR1 MDHEN and CDR2 SYDVKM. The ends were cut back, 5 bases at V and 4 bases at J, with 15 bases in the middle. As DNA, the CDR3 is TGTGCCAGCAGTACCCCAACAGGGACAGGAAACACCATATATTTT. Amino acids: CASSTPTGTGNTIYF.

The V and J genes are TRBV9 and TRBJ2-2, with 7 bases matching TRBD2. Germline-derived CDR1 and CDR2 are SGDLS and YYNGEE. Trimming cost V 3 bases and J 5 bases; bases outside gene matches: 1. The CDR3 spans 13 residues. As DNA, the CDR3 is TGTGCCAGCAGCGCCGGGGGGACCGGGGAGCTGTTTTTT. Protein sequence: CASSAGGTGELFF.

The gene calls are TRBV19 and TRBJ2-7, with no clear D. CDR1 is LNHDA and CDR2 is SQIVND in the germline V gene (reference sequence). The CDR3 sequence is 13 residues long. The V and J ends lost 5 bases and 1 base respectively, with 9 bases between them. In nucleotides, the CDR3 is TGTGCCAGTAGTGACCTGAGGTCCTACGAGCAGTACTTC. It specifies CASSDLRSYEQYF. Full variable domain (remainder filled in from reference TRBV19 and TRBJ2-7): DGGITQSPKYLFRKEGQNVTLSCEQNLNHDAMYWYRQDPGQGLRLIYYSQIVNDFQKGDIAEGYSVSREKKESFPLTVTSAQKNPTAFYLCASSDLRSYEQYFGPGTRLTVT.

J is TRBJ2-2 and V is TRBV7-3, with TRBD1 matching 7 bases. Germline values: CDR1 SGHTA, CDR2 FQGTGA. This CDR3 comprises 15 residues. V shed 1 base and J 5 bases; nucleotides not matched to a gene: 4. CDR3 protein: CASSLRGGRTGELFF. As DNA, the CDR3 is TGTGCCAGCAGCTTAAGAGGGGGCCGAACCGGGGAGCTGTTTTTT.

This clone showed up just once. This chain joins TRBV9 and TRBJ2-5; a weak D match, TRBD2 (7 bases). V gave up 4 bases and J gave up 3 bases, with 13 bases separating them. Germline V CDR1 and CDR2: SGDLS, YYNGEE. The CDR3 runs to 14 residues. This CDR3 is CASSYAGAEETQYF. In nucleotides, the CDR3 is TGTGCCAGCAGCTATGCGGGGGCGGAAGAGACCCAGTACTTC.

V is TRBV7-2 and J is TRBJ1-5; unclear D gene. The CDR3 has 13 residues. CDR1 is SGHTA, CDR2 FQGNSA, per germline. Trimming shortened V by 3 bases and J by 1 base, and 4 bases separated the two germline ends. CDR3 loop: CASSLRSNQPQHF. In DNA, the CDR3 is TGTGCCAGCAGCTTGCGAAGCAATCAGCCCCAGCATTTT.

The V call is TRBV28, the J call TRBJ1-1, with D perhaps matching TRBD1 (6 bases). The germline CDR1 and CDR2 sequences are MDHEN and SYDVKM. The CDR3 extends over 13 amino acids. Trimming removed 5 bases from V and 7 bases from J, with 14 bases in between. The CDR3 DNA is TGTGCCAGCAGTCCTGGGACACCCTATGAAGCTTTCTTT. Encoded protein: CASSPGTPYEAFF.

This chain links TRBV27 with TRBJ2-2; D is perhaps TRBD2 (5 bases). The V gene lost 3 bases and the J gene lost 8 bases, with 7 bases spanning the gap. Germline V gives CDR1 MNHEY, CDR2 SMNVEV (reference sequence). The CDR3 has 12 amino acids. CDR3 bases: TGTGCCAGCAGTTTGAGGACTGGGGAGCTGTTTTTT. This codes for CASSLRTGELFF.